The source of this T cell receptor beta chain is a study of spatial heterogeneity in lung cancer (dated by TCRdb to about 2019). With regard to the full study: Beta-chain transcripts were consistently detected in greater numbers than alpha-chain transcripts, which likely reflected higher beta-chain transcript abundance. In the raw uncorrected reads, each unique combination of TCR and UMI appeared more than ten times on average. In non-small cell lung cancer, the study quantitatively compared TCR alpha and beta repertoires across several tumor regions, matched nontumor lung, and blood. Nonsynonymous mutation counts, determined by whole-exome sequencing of tumor tissue, were related to TCR repertoire features. At surgery, both alpha and beta chains were TCR-sequenced in 200 to 250 tumor regions, fewer than 65 matched nontumor lung samples and some 60 PBMC samples. The paper as a whole reports these results and caveats: Ubiquitous expanded tumor TCRs showed up in blood more often at tumor resection than at routine follow-up. Additional single-cell paired TCR alpha and beta sequencing was considered necessary to confirm, at a functional level, the hypothesis that regional TCRs recognize regional mutations.

Receptors were amplified or captured by 5' RACE. The data were produced on a NextSeq 500. In the TCR library protocol, a unique molecular identifier was attached to each TCR cDNA molecule so that PCR and sequencing errors could be corrected. The original methods were these. TCR identification, UMI-based error correction and CDR3 extraction were all carried out with Decombinator tools. TCRs above a frequency of 2 per 1,000, corresponding to the top 1% of the tumor frequency distribution, were defined as expanded. Renyi diversity was calculated using the R vegan package after each repertoire was subsampled 100 times to 5,000 TCRs. CDR3 similarity networks were built from amino acid triplet string-kernel similarity, with CDR3s being connected when pairwise similarity was above 0.82. The public reads were run again by TCRdb, first through fastp at Q25 and then through MiXCR, and only productive beta chains were kept. Every distinct CDR3 protein forms one entry, paired with its most common genes and DNA. Clone size and V and J calls follow TCRdb, not the original study. In all, the sample holds around 75,000 distinct CDR3 sequences, and 13% of those were seen once. The ten largest clonotypes hold roughly 6.9% of the sample.

In this sample, this clonotype turned up many times. This clone's antigen is unknown. No base quality values were provided; no much bigger clone lies one nucleotide off. The time point label of this sample denotes: sample taken at primary tumor resection. Whole RNA extracted from tumor and nontumor lung tissue, or from cryopreserved PBMC samples, was used for TCR sequencing without cell sorting. Donors were around 71 patients with early-stage, untreated non-small cell lung cancer from the lung TRACERx cohort. Only patients for whom sufficient RNA was available from at least two tumor regions were selected for TCR sequencing. Including the terminal cysteine and phenylalanine, the CDR3 comprises 16 residues. Left in the record is the CDR3 DNA by itself, 48 bases read in frame from the first base. The germline V gene encodes CDR1 ENHRY and CDR2 SYGVKD. For this chain, trimming is 5 bases at the V end and 4 bases at the J end, and the number of junction bases without a gene match is 8.

The rearrangement combines TRBV10-3 with TRBJ2-2; 9 junctional bases match TRBD1. The origin of this receptor is a male donor with early-stage non-small cell lung cancer. Sequences were derived from PBMCs, sampled at surgery. The DNA sequence reads TGTGCCATCAGTACGAACGGGACAGGGTTCACCGGGGAGCTGTTTTTT. It specifies CAISTNGTGFTGELFF.